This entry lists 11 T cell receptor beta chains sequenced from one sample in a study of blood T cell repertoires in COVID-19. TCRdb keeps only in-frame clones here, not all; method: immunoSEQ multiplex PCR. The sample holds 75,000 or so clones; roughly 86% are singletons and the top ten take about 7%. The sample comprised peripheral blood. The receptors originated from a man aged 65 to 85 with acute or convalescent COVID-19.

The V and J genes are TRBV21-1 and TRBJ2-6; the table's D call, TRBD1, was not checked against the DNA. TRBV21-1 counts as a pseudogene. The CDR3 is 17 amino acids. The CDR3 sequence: CASRGPAGGNGANVLTF. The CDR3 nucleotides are TGTGCCAGCCGAGGCCCAGCAGGGGGCAATGGGGCCAACGTCCTGACTTTC.

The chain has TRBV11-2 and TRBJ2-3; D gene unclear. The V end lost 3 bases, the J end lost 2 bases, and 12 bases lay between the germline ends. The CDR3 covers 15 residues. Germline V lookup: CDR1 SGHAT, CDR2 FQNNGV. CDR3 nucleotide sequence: TGTGCCAGCAGCTTTGGCGGCTTAGCCACAGATACGCAGTATTTT. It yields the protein CASSFGGLATDTQYF.

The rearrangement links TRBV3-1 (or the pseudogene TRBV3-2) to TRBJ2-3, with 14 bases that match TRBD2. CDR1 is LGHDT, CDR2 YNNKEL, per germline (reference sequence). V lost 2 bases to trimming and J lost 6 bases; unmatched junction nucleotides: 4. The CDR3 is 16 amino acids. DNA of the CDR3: TGTGCCAGCAGCCAAATAAGGACTAGCGGGGGGGATACGCAGTATTTT. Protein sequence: CASSQIRTSGGDTQYF.

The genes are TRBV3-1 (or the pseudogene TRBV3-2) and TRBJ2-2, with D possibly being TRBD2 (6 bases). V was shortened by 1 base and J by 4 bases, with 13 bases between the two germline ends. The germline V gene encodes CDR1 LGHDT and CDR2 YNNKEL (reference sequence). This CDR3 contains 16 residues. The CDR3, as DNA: TGTGCCAGCAGCCAAGGCCGCCCCGGGAGCACCGGGGAGCTGTTTTTT. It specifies CASSQGRPGSTGELFF.

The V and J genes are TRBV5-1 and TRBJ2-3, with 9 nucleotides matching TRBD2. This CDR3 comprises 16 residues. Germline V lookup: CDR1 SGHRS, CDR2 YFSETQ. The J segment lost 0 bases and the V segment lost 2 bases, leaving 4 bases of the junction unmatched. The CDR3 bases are TGCGCCAGCAGCTTTGGCCTAGCGGGAAGCACAGATACGCAGTATTTT. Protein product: CASSFGLAGSTDTQYF.

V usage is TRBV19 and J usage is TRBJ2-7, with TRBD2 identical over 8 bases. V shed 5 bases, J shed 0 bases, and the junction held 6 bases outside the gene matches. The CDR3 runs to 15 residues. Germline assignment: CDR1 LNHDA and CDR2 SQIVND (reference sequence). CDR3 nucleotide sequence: TGTGCCAGTAGTCCCAGTCTAGCGGGCTCCTACGAGCAGTACTTC. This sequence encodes CASSPSLAGSYEQYF.

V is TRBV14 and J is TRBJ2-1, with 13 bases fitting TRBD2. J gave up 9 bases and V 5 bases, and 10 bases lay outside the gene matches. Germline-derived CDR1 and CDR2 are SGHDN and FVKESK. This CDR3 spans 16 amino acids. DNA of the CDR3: TGTGCCAGCAGCGACCCCGGACTAGCGGGAGTGGTTGAGCAGTTCTTC. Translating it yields CASSDPGLAGVVEQFF. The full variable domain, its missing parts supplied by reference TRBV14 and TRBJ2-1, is EAGVTQFPSHSVIEKGQTVTLRCDPISGHDNLYWYRRVMGKEIKFLLHFVKESKQDESGMPNNRFLAERTGGTYSTLKVQPAELEDSGVYFCASSDPGLAGVVEQFFGPGTRLTVL.

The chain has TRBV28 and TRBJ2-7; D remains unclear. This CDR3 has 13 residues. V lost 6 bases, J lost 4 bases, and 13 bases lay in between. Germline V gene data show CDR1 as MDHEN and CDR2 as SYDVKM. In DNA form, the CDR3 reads TGTGCCAGCAGATTCCCAAGTAGTTACGAGCAGTACTTC. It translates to CASRFPSSYEQYF.

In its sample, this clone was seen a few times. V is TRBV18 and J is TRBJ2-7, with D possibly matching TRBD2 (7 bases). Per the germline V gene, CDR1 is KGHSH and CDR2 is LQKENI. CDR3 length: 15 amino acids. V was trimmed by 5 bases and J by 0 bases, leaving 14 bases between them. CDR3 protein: CASSEGGGASYEQYF. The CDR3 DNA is TGTGCCAGCTCAGAAGGAGGGGGGGCCTCCTACGAGCAGTACTTC.

CDR3: CASSPGQGETGELFF. DNA for the CDR3: TGTGCCAGCTCCCCTGGACAGGGGGAGACCGGGGAGCTGTTTTTT. The chain has TRBV18 and TRBJ2-2, with 10 bases matching TRBD1. Germline CDR1 reads KGHSH; CDR2 reads LQKENI. The CDR3 spans 15 residues. The V and J ends lost 6 bases and 5 bases, in that order; junction bases with no gene match: 6. Complete variable domain (other parts from reference TRBV18 and TRBJ2-2): NAGVMQNPRHLVRRRGQEARLRCSPMKGHSHVYWYRQLPEEGLKFMVYLQKENIIDESGMPKERFSAEFPKEGPSILRIQQVVRGDSAAYFCASSPGQGETGELFFGEGSRLTVL.

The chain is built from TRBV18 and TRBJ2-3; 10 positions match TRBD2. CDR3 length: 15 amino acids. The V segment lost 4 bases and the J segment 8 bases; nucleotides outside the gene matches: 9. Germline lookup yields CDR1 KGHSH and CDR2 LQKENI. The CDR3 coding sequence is TGTGCCAGCTCACTGTTAGCGGGGGGCAGCGGTACGCAGTATTTT. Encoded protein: CASSLLAGGSGTQYF.